These T cell receptor beta chains were read from a single sample in a study of T cell responses to AZD1222 COVID-19 vaccine. Measured with immunoSEQ multiplex PCR; TCRdb has only the in-frame clones, and not every one. The sample consists of 180,000 or so clones, over 85% of them appearing once. Sequencing was performed on peripheral blood, taken 28 days after the second AZD1222 dose. These receptor sequences come from an adult who received the AZD1222 COVID-19 vaccine. Both conserved end residues are part of each CDR3. The D gene is left open where the match is weak. Rows may omit the clone size; those that give it use once, few, many or a size class.

CASSTTWQANTEAFF	TGCGCCAGCAGCACCACTTGGCAAGCGAACACTGAAGCTTTCTTT	-	-	TRBV4-3	TRBJ1-1
CASSLWASGGTNTGELFF	TGTGCCAGCAGCTTATGGGCTAGCGGGGGGACCAACACCGGGGAGCTGTTTTTT	TRBD2	-	TRBV7-3	TRBJ2-2
CASSGQSSGANVLTF	TGTGCCAGCAGCGGACAGAGCTCTGGGGCCAACGTCCTGACTTTC	-	-	TRBV7-2	TRBJ2-6
CASSRTANTGELFF	TGTGCCAGCAGTAGGACTGCGAACACCGGGGAGCTGTTTTTT	-	-	TRBV6-5	TRBJ2-2
CASRGPGGRAPLHF	TGTGCCAGCCGAGGTCCAGGGGGCAGGGCACCCCTCCACTTT	TRBD1	-	TRBV7-9	TRBJ1-6
CASSESTGANGEAFF	TGCGCCAGCAGTGAGTCCACAGGGGCCAACGGAGAAGCTTTCTTT	TRBD1	-	TRBV10-2	TRBJ1-1
CASSLGGERAEAFF	TGTGCCAGCAGCTTAGGCGGGGAGCGGGCTGAAGCTTTCTTT	-	-	TRBV7-8	TRBJ1-1
CASSLSGTTLSGNTIYF	TGTGCCAGCAGCTTATCCGGGACAACCCTCTCTGGAAACACCATATATTTT	-	-	TRBV7-2	TRBJ1-3
CASSPDGSYGYTF	TGTGCCAGCTCCCCGGACGGGAGTTATGGCTACACCTTC	-	-	TRBV18	TRBJ1-2
CASSFGRAQPQHF	TGTGCCAGCAGCTTTGGCAGGGCTCAGCCCCAGCATTTT	-	-	TRBV7-6	TRBJ1-5
CASSYYGPNTEAFF	TGTGCCAGCAGTTACTATGGTCCGAACACTGAAGCTTTCTTT	-	-	TRBV6-5	TRBJ1-1
CASSLEPASNQPQHF	TGCGCCAGCAGCTTAGAGCCTGCCAGCAATCAGCCCCAGCATTTT	-	-	TRBV4-1	TRBJ1-5
CASSVLAGGSSGNTIYF	TGTGCCAGCAGCGTGTTGGCAGGGGGTAGCTCTGGAAACACCATATATTTT	TRBD1	-	TRBV9	TRBJ1-3
CASSSRETQYF	TGCGCCAGCAGTTCCCGAGAGACCCAGTACTTC	-	once	TRBV5-1	TRBJ2-5
CASSLLARRENQPQHF	TGTGCCAGCAGCTTATTAGCCCGTAGGGAAAATCAGCCCCAGCATTTT	-	-	TRBV7-8	TRBJ1-5
CASSPSTQPNYGYTF	TGTGCCAGCTCACCTTCGACCCAGCCTAACTATGGCTACACCTTC	-	once	TRBV18	TRBJ1-2
CASSAPRGSPDTQYF	TGTGCCAGCAGTGCCCCGCGGGGTAGCCCAGATACGCAGTATTTT	-	-	TRBV6-4	TRBJ2-3
CASSHGLRDSYEQYF	TGCGCCAGCAGCCATGGTCTCCGGGACTCCTACGAGCAGTACTTC	-	-	TRBV5-1	TRBJ2-7
CASSGMGANQPQHF	TGTGCCAGCAGCGGTATGGGGGCCAATCAGCCCCAGCATTTT	-	-	TRBV9	TRBJ1-5
CASSEDRGFYQPQHF	TGTGCCAGCAGTGAAGACAGGGGGTTCTATCAGCCCCAGCATTTT	TRBD1	-	TRBV2	TRBJ1-5
CSASGGGINYGYTF	TGCAGTGCTAGTGGGGGGGGAATTAACTATGGCTACACCTTC	-	-	TRBV20-1	TRBJ1-2
CASSSDRGLTF	TGCGCCAGCAGCTCCGACAGGGGCCTTACCTTC	TRBD1	-	TRBV5-1	TRBJ1-2
CAWTAQETQYF	TGTGCCTGGACGGCCCAAGAGACCCAGTACTTC	-	once	TRBV30	TRBJ2-5
CASSPQGGKDSPLHF	TGTGCCAGCTCACCCCAGGGGGGTAAGGATTCACCCCTCCACTTT	TRBD1	-	TRBV18	TRBJ1-6
CASSLGTHEQFF	TGCGCCAGCAGCTTGGGGACGCATGAGCAGTTCTTC	-	-	TRBV5-1	TRBJ2-1
CASSLDRVAGGNEQFF	TGTGCCAGCAGCTTAGATCGGGTAGCGGGGGGGAATGAGCAGTTCTTC	TRBD2	-	TRBV11-2	TRBJ2-1
CASSLGGPIRGYTF	TGTGCCAGCAGTCTAGGGGGTCCGATTCGCGGCTACACCTTC	-	-	TRBV28	TRBJ1-2
CASSFGIAGATNEKLFF	TGTGCCAGCAGCTTCGGTATCGCCGGTGCAACTAATGAAAAACTGTTTTTT	-	-	TRBV5-6	TRBJ1-4
CAISENEGSYGYTF	TGTGCCATCAGTGAGAATGAGGGCTCCTATGGCTACACCTTC	-	-	TRBV10-3	TRBJ1-2
CASRQTGRGEKLFF	TGTGCCAGCAGACAGACGGGACGGGGTGAAAAACTGTTTTTT	-	-	TRBV6-5	TRBJ1-4
CASSTPAYGNTIYF	TGTGCCAGCAGCACGCCTGCGTACGGAAACACCATATATTTT	-	-	TRBV11-2	TRBJ1-3
CASSPGTGVGNTIYF	TGTGCCAGCAGCCCCGGGACAGGGGTAGGAAACACCATATATTTT	TRBD1	-	TRBV6-5	TRBJ1-3
CASSLGTRGGETQYF	TGTGCCAGCAGCTTAGGGACTAGGGGGGGAGAGACCCAGTACTTC	-	-	TRBV7-7	TRBJ2-5
CASSPNTQLLKSGNTIYF	TGTGCCAGCAGCCCCAACACCCAGCTACTTAAGTCCGGAAACACCATATATTTT	-	-	TRBV7-8	TRBJ1-3
CASSLQGPIYNSPLHF	TGTGCCAGCAGCTTGCAGGGGCCGATCTATAATTCACCCCTCCACTTT	-	-	TRBV5-6	TRBJ1-6
CASSPPPRGATGELFF	TGTGCCAGCTCACCACCCCCAAGGGGGGCCACCGGGGAGCTGTTTTTT	-	-	TRBV18	TRBJ2-2
CASSYSVGSQPQHF	TGTGCCAGCAGTTACTCGGTGGGAAGTCAGCCCCAGCATTTT	-	-	TRBV6-2/TRBV6-3	TRBJ1-5